This T cell receptor beta chain is from a study of blood T cell repertoires in COVID-19. From germline, CDR1 is MNHEY and CDR2 SVGEGT. The CDR3 is 17 amino acids. Clones were read by immunoSEQ multiplex PCR, and TCRdb kept only the in-frame ones, dropping some. The data contain 190,000 or so clones, around nine tenths of them singletons. As for this clone: One end of the junction is discordant with germline, which a read error may explain.

What was sequenced was peripheral blood. The sequence was obtained from a woman aged 18 to 35 who had recovered from COVID-19. This sequence joins TRBV6-2 or TRBV6-3 and TRBJ2-3; maybe TRBD1 (5 bases). The CDR3 loop is CASTYLAQGISTDTQYF. In nucleotides, the CDR3 is TGTGCCAGCACTTACCTCGCCCAGGGAATTAGCACAGATACGCAGTATTTT.